Each of the 2 T cell receptor beta chains below was sequenced from the same sample in a study of STAT5B mutations in CD4+ large granular lymphocyte leukemia. Assay: immunoSEQ multiplex PCR; the TCRdb copy retains only in-frame clones and omits some. The data hold about 4,600 clones, with roughly 77% observed a single time. Sequenced input: PBMCs. These receptors were obtained from a man between 65 and 85 years old with CD4+ T-cell large granular lymphocyte leukemia.

This chain uses TRBV4-1 with TRBJ2-3; no clear D. Germline lookup yields CDR1 MGHRA and CDR2 YSYEKL. The ends were cut back, 1 base at V and 5 bases at J, with 10 bases in the middle. The CDR3 covers 14 residues. The CDR3: CASSQGGNRDTQYF. Here the CDR3 DNA reads TGCGCCAGCAGCCAAGGAGGAAACAGAGATACGCAGTATTTT.

Details on this clone: Additional DNA sequences in this sample encode the identical CDR3. This chain connects TRBV7-2 to TRBJ2-5; TRBD1 is a possible D gene (5 bases). The CDR3 is 13 residues long. The germline V and J ends were trimmed by 3 bases and 2 bases, with 7 bases remaining between them. The germline V gene has CDR1 SGHTA and CDR2 FQGNSA. CDR3 amino acids: CASSFQGQETQYF. CDR3 DNA sequence: TGTGCCAGCAGCTTTCAGGGACAAGAGACCCAGTACTTC. Filled out from reference TRBV7-2 and TRBJ2-5, the complete variable domain reads GAGVSQSPSNKVTEKGKDVELRCDPISGHTALYWYRQSLGQGLEFLIYFQGNSAPDKSGLPSDRFSAERTGGSVSTLTIQRTQQEDSAVYLCASSFQGQETQYFGPGTRLLVL.